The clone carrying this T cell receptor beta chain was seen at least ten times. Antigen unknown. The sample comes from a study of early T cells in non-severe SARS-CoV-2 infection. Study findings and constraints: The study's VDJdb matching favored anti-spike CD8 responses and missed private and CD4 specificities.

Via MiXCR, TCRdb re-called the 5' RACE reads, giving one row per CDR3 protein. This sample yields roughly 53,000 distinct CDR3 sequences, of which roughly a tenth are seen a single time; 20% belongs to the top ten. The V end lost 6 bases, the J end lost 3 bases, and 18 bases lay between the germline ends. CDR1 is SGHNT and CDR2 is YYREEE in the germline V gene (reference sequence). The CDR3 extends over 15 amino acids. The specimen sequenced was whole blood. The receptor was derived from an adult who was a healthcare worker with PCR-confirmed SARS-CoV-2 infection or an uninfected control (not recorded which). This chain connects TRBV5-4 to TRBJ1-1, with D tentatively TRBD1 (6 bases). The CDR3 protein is CASNPGKGVHTEAFF. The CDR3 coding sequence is TGTGCCAGCAACCCTGGAAAGGGGGTGCACACTGAAGCTTTCTTT.